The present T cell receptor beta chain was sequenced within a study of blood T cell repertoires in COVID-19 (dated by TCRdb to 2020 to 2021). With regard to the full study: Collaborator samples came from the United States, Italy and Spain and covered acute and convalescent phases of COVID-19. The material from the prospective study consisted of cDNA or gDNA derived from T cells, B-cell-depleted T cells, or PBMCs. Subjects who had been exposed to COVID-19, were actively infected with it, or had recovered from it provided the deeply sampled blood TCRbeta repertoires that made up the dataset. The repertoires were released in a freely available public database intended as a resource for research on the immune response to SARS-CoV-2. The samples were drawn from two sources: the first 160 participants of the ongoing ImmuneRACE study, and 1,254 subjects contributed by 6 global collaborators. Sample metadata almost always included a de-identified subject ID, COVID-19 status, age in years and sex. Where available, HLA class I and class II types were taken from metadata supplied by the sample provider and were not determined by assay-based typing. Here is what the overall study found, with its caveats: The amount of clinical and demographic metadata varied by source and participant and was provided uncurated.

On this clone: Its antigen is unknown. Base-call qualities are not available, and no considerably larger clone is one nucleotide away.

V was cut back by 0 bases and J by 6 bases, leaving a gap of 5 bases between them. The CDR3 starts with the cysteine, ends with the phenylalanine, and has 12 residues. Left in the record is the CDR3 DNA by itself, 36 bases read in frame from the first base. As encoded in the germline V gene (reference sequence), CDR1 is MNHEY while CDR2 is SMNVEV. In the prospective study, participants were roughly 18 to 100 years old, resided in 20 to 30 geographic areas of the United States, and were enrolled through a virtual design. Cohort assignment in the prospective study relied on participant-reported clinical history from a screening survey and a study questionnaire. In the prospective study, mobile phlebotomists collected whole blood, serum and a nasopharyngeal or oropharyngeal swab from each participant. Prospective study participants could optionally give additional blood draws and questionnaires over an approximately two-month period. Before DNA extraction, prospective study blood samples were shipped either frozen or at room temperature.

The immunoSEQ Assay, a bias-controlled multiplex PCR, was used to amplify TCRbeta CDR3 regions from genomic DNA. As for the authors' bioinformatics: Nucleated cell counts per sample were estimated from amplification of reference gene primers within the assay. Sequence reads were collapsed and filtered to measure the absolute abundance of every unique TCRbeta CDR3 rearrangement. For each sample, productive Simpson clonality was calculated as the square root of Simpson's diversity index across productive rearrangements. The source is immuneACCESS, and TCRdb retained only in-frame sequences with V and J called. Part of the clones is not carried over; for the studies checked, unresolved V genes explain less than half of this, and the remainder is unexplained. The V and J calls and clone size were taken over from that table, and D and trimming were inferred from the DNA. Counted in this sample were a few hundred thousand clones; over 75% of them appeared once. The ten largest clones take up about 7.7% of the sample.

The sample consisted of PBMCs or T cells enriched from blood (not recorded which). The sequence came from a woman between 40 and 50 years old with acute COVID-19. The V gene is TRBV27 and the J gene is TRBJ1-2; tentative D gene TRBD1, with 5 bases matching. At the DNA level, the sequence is TGTGCCAGCAGTTTATCAGGGGATGGCTACACCTTC. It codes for CASSLSGDGYTF.